The 25 T cell receptor beta chains reported below all come from one sample, sequenced in a study of blood T cell repertoires in COVID-19. The data were produced by immunoSEQ multiplex PCR, yet TCRdb's version contains in-frame clones alone and is incomplete. The sample holds some 150,000 clones, around 81% seen once. Material: peripheral blood. The source of these receptors is a human donor with acute or convalescent COVID-19. The donor label of this sample is uncertain.

The chain joins TRBV5-6 to TRBJ1-5; 7 bases fit TRBD1. V lost 0 bases and J lost 5; bases outside the gene matches: 5. The length of the CDR3 is 15 residues. The germline V gene has CDR1 SGHDT and CDR2 YYEEEE. The CDR3 reads CASSLEGGADQPQHF. CDR3 sequence (DNA): TGTGCCAGCAGCTTGGAAGGGGGCGCAGATCAGCCCCAGCATTTT.

The sample holds one count of this clone. The rearrangement links TRBV24-1 to TRBJ2-2; the D gene is possibly TRBD1 (5 bases). Germline V gene sequence: CDR1 KGHDR, CDR2 SFDVKD. The V end lost 5 bases, the J end lost 6 bases, and 24 bases lay between the germline ends. The CDR3 extends over 18 amino acids. CDR3 in amino acids: CATSASWGTSRFPGELFF. The DNA for the CDR3 is TGTGCCACCAGTGCCTCGTGGGGCACCTCCCGGTTCCCCGGGGAGCTGTTTTTT.

The count of this clone is one. At one boundary the junction diverges from the germline segment, which might be a read error. V gene TRBV7-9 combines with J gene TRBJ2-1; D is perhaps TRBD2 (6 bases). The CDR3 is 18 residues long. Germline assignment: CDR1 SEHNR and CDR2 FQNEAQ (reference sequence). CDR3 protein: CASSLAPFPDTKRGNAIF. The CDR3 nucleotides are TGTGCCAGCAGCTTAGCCCCATTCCCGGACACGAAACGGGGGAATGCCATCTTC.

This clone has just a few counts. This chain links TRBV30 with TRBJ1-1, with 8 bases identical to TRBD1. CDR3 length: 14 residues. Germline V CDR1 and CDR2: GTSNPN, SVGIG (reference sequence). V gave up 4 bases and J gave up 0 bases; unmatched junction bases: 4. CDR3 loop: CAWKDRVMNTEAFF. The CDR3 coding sequence is TGTGCCTGGAAGGACAGGGTTATGAACACTGAAGCTTTCTTT. The full variable domain, its missing parts supplied by reference TRBV30 and TRBJ1-1, is SQTIHQWPATLVQPVGSPLSLECTVEGTSNPNLYWYRQAAGRGLQLLFYSVGIGQISSEVPQNLSASRPQDRQFILSSKKLLLSDSGFYLCAWKDRVMNTEAFFGQGTRLTVV.

The chain joins TRBV28 to TRBJ1-3, with no clear D. The germline gives CDR1 MDHEN, CDR2 SYDVKM. The V end was cut by 7 bases, the J end by 8 bases, with 12 bases between. This CDR3 is 12 amino acids long. In DNA, the CDR3 is TGTGCCAGCAAAACCCCCGGGGACACCATATATTTT. It is translated as CASKTPGDTIYF.

The V gene is TRBV27, the J gene TRBJ1-1, with D hard to call. Germline CDR1 reads MNHEY; CDR2 reads SMNVEV (reference sequence). The germline V and J ends were trimmed by 2 bases and 2 bases, with 6 bases remaining between them. The CDR3 runs to 13 residues. CDR3 sequence (DNA): TGTGCCAGCAGTTTAAAGCGTAACACTGAAGCTTTCTTT. Protein product: CASSLKRNTEAFF.

V is TRBV6-5 and J is TRBJ1-5, with D possibly matching TRBD1 (5 bases). Trimming took 2 bases from V and 0 from J, leaving 8 bases between them. The CDR3 has 15 residues. Germline lookup yields CDR1 MNHEY and CDR2 SVGAGI. The CDR3 DNA reads TGTGCCAGCAGTTACACCGGACATAGCAATCAGCCCCAGCATTTT. As protein: CASSYTGHSNQPQHF.

This rearrangement joins TRBV27 to TRBJ2-7, with D hard to call. The CDR3 has 13 amino acids. CDR1 is MNHEY and CDR2 is SMNVEV in the germline V gene (reference sequence). Trimming cost V 3 bases and J 3 bases, with 9 bases left between them. The CDR3 region is CASSFSPVYEQYF. The CDR3 bases are TGTGCCAGCAGTTTTAGCCCGGTCTACGAGCAGTACTTC.

The chain employs TRBV2 and TRBJ1-2; D not resolved. Trimming pared 6 bases from V and 5 bases from J, leaving 19 bases between. Germline V CDR1 and CDR2: SNHLY, FYNNEI. CDR3 length: 15 residues. This CDR3 reads CASSPRSEGGYGYTF. DNA for the CDR3: TGTGCCAGCAGCCCTAGGAGTGAAGGCGGGTATGGCTACACCTTC.

With respect to this clone: Within the sample, other DNA sequences also encode this same CDR3. V is TRBV5-1 and J is TRBJ1-2; D remains unclear. The CDR3 runs to 13 residues. V was shortened by 0 bases and J by 3 bases, with 6 bases between the two germline ends. Germline CDR1 reads SGHRS; CDR2 reads YFSETQ. CDR3: CASSLGPDYGYTF. Written as DNA, the CDR3 is TGCGCCAGCAGCTTGGGGCCCGACTATGGCTACACCTTC.

The chain uses TRBV29-1 and TRBJ2-2; 7 positions agree with TRBD2. Germline V lookup: CDR1 SQVTM, CDR2 ANQGSEA. V shed 3 bases and J 2 bases; nucleotides not matched to a gene: 3. The CDR3 totals 14 residues. The CDR3 spells CSVERGINTGELFF. CDR3 in DNA: TGCAGCGTTGAGCGGGGGATTAACACCGGGGAGCTGTTTTTT.

The chain has TRBV7-9 and TRBJ1-3; 9 bases are shared with TRBD1. Unmatched junction bases numbered 7, after V lost 11 bases and J lost 2 bases. The CDR3 loop spans 14 amino acids. Germline assignment: CDR1 SEHNR and CDR2 FQNEAQ (reference sequence). The CDR3 DNA sequence: TGTGCCTCGACAGGGGGAATGGCTGGAAACACCATATATTTT. This encodes CASTGGMAGNTIYF.

The table lists this clone with a few counts. The chain has TRBV11-2 and TRBJ2-5, with D possibly being TRBD2 (5 bases). Germline V lookup: CDR1 SGHAT, CDR2 FQNNGV. V lost 5 bases to trimming and J lost 7 bases, with 11 bases between them. The CDR3 is 12 amino acids. CDR3 sequence: CASSQDRGTQYF. In nucleotides, the CDR3 is TGTGCCAGCAGCCAGGACCGGGGGACCCAGTACTTC.

This sequence joins TRBV6-5 and TRBJ2-5, with D perhaps TRBD2 (5 bases). The CDR3 runs 13 residues. V was clipped by 10 bases and J by 1 base, with 13 bases between them. The V gene's germline CDR1 is MNHEY and CDR2 SVGAGI. The CDR3 is CATATEGQETQYF. In DNA, the CDR3 is TGTGCCACCGCCACCGAGGGCCAAGAGACCCAGTACTTC.

The V and J genes are TRBV10-3 and TRBJ2-7, with unresolved D. Germline CDR1 is ENHRY and CDR2 is SYGVKD. The CDR3 covers 12 residues. Trimming removed 3 bases at V and 7 bases at J, with 10 bases between. The CDR3 sequence is CAISDSSREQYV. The CDR3, as DNA: TGTGCCATCAGTGACTCTTCGAGGGAGCAGTACGTC.

The chain has TRBV5-1 and TRBJ1-2; possibly TRBD1 for D (5 bases). CDR1 and CDR2 (germline): SGHRS, YFSETQ. Trimming took off 5 bases at V and 6 bases at J, with 14 bases between the two ends. This CDR3 spans 13 amino acids. CDR3 protein: CASRGPGGHGYTF. CDR3 DNA sequence: TGCGCCAGCAGGGGGCCGGGGGGTCATGGCTACACCTTC.

V usage is TRBV9 and J usage is TRBJ1-1; 10 nucleotides match TRBD1. The CDR3 runs to 13 residues. Losses at the gene ends were 4 bases for V and 7 bases for J; bases not matched to a gene: 4. Germline lookup yields CDR1 SGDLS and CDR2 YYNGEE. CDR3 nucleotide sequence: TGTGCCAGCAGCCGACAGGGGGCCGGTGAAGCTTTCTTT. Protein sequence: CASSRQGAGEAFF.

This chain connects TRBV9 to TRBJ2-5; perhaps TRBD2 as D (6 bases). Germline CDR1 SGDLS, CDR2 YYNGEE. V dropped 0 bases and J dropped 4 bases, with 13 bases sitting between them. The CDR3 spans 15 residues. In nucleotides, the CDR3 is TGTGCCAGCAGCGTAGAAAGTGGGGGGTCAGAGACCCAGTACTTC. Its protein product is CASSVESGGSETQYF.

The V and J genes are TRBV12-5 and TRBJ2-2; 8 bases are shared with TRBD2. This CDR3 is 14 amino acids long. V shed 9 bases and J 1 base; nucleotides not matched to a gene: 4. Germline assignment: CDR1 LGHNT and CDR2 FRNRAP. CDR3 sequence: CASFLAGNTGELFF. CDR3 sequence (DNA): TGTGCTAGCTTCCTAGCGGGGAACACCGGGGAGCTGTTTTTT.

The chain is built from TRBV7-5 and TRBJ1-5; the table assigns TRBD1, which was not confirmed against the DNA. TRBV7-5 is assigned pseudogene status. There are 15 residues in the CDR3. Here the CDR3 DNA reads TGTGTCAGAAGCTTAGCCGGGACAGCTAATCAGCCCCAGCATTTT. Its translation: CVRSLAGTANQPQHF.

The J gene is TRBJ1-2, the V gene TRBV3-1 (or the pseudogene TRBV3-2), with 12 positions matching TRBD1. This CDR3 region has 17 residues. Trimming removed 1 base from V and 7 bases from J; junction bases left unmatched: 10. Germline CDR1 reads LGHDT; CDR2 reads YNNKEL (reference sequence). This CDR3 is CASSQGSGQGARSGYTF. The CDR3 DNA sequence: TGTGCCAGCAGCCAAGGATCGGGACAGGGGGCGAGAAGTGGCTACACCTTC.

The V and J genes are TRBV3-1 (or the pseudogene TRBV3-2) and TRBJ1-5, with D possibly matching TRBD1 (6 bases). The CDR3 is made up of 14 amino acids. V lost 4 bases, J lost 0 bases, and 7 bases lay in between. Germline CDR1 is LGHDT and CDR2 is YNNKEL (reference sequence). CDR3 loop: CASSLRGSNQPQHF. CDR3 bases: TGTGCCAGCAGCCTCAGGGGTAGCAATCAGCCCCAGCATTTT.

The gene calls are TRBV7-9 and TRBJ2-1; TRBD1 is a possible D gene (5 bases). The V gene's germline CDR1 is SEHNR and CDR2 FQNEAQ (reference sequence). Trimming pared 6 bases from V and 13 bases from J, leaving 22 bases between. This CDR3 spans 14 amino acids. The CDR3 sequence is CASSSPRSGMKQFF. For the CDR3, the DNA is TGTGCCAGCAGTTCTCCCCGGTCAGGGATGAAACAGTTCTTC.

V usage is TRBV19 and J usage is TRBJ1-1; possible D gene TRBD1, 5 bases. This CDR3 region has 13 residues. Germline V gene data show CDR1 as LNHDA and CDR2 as SQIVND (reference sequence). The V end lost 8 bases, the J end lost 1 base, and 11 bases lay between the germline ends. DNA for the CDR3: TGTGCCAGTGAGCGACAGTCGAACACTGAAGCTTTCTTT. As protein: CASERQSNTEAFF.

This clone was counted between two and nine times. This rearrangement joins TRBV21-1 to TRBJ2-1; the table's TRBD2 call for D was not verified on the DNA. TRBV21-1 is shown as a pseudogene. The CDR3 is made up of 18 amino acids. The CDR3 protein is CASSKASGGSSSYNEQFF. CDR3 DNA: TGTGCCAGCAGCAAGGCTAGCGGGGGCTCGAGCTCCTACAATGAGCAGTTCTTC.